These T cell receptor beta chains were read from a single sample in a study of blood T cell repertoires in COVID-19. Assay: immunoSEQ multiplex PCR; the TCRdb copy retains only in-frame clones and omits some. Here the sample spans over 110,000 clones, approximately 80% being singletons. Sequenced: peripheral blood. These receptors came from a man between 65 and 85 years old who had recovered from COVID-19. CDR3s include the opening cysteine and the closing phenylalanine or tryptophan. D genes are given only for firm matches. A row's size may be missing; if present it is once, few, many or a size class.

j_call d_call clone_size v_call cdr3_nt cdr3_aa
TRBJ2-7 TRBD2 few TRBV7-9 TGTGCCAGCAGCACTACTAGCGGGACCTACGAGCAGTACTTC CASSTTSGTYEQYF
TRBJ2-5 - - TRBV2 TGTGCCAGCAGTCCTCCTCAGGGGAGAGGAGAGACCCAGTACTTC CASSPPQGRGETQYF
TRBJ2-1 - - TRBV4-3 TGCGCCAGCAGCCTTCGGACAGGAGGGTGGTACAACACCTACAATGAGCAGTTCTTC CASSLRTGGWYNTYNEQFF
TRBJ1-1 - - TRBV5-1 TGCGCCAGCAGCTCCGAACAGGGAAGCGAAGCTTTCTTT CASSSEQGSEAFF
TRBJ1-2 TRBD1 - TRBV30 TGTGCCTGGAGTACGCCGACAGGGCGCTTTTACTATGGCTACACCTTC CAWSTPTGRFYYGYTF
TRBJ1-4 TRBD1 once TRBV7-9 TGTGCCAGCAGCACGGGGACAGCAACTAATGAAAAACTGTTTTTT CASSTGTATNEKLFF
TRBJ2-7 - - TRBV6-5 TGTGCCAGTGAGGAGGGCGGGCTGGCCTCCTACGAGCAGTACTTC CASEEGGLASYEQYF
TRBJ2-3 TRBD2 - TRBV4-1 TGCGCCAGCAGCCAGTTGACTAGCGGAGAAACAGATACGCAGTATTTT CASSQLTSGETDTQYF
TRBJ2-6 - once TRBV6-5 TGTGCCAGCAGTTACTCGAGATCCTCTGGGGCCAACGTCCTGACTTTC CASSYSRSSGANVLTF
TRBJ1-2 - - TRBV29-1 TGCAGCGTTGAAGGATCCGGGGGGGGCTACACCTTC CSVEGSGGGYTF
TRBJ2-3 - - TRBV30 TGTGCCTGGAGTGTAGGGGGTTTCACAGATACGCAGTATTTT CAWSVGGFTDTQYF
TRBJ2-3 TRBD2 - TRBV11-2 TGTGCCAGCAGCCCTGGACTAGCGAGAGCTTGGGATACGCAGTATTTT CASSPGLARAWDTQYF
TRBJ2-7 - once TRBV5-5 TGTGCCAGCAGCTCCCTGGGCAGCTCCTACGAGCAGTACTTC CASSSLGSSYEQYF
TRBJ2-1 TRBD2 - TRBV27 TGTGCCAGCACTCCGGGACTAGCCGCCAATGAGCAGTTCTTC CASTPGLAANEQFF
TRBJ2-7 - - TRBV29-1 TGCAGCGTTGAAGAGGCAGGGGTAAGCTCCTACGAGCAGTACTTC CSVEEAGVSSYEQYF
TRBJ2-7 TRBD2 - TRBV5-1 TGCGCCAGCAGCTTGGCTAGCGGGAGTTTCCACGAGCAGTACTTC CASSLASGSFHEQYF
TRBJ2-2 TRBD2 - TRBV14 TGTGCCAGCAGCCAAGCGGTTAGCGGGAGTTTCGGGACCGGGGAGCTGTTTTTT CASSQAVSGSFGTGELFF
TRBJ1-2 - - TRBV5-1 TGCGCCAGCAGCTTGACGGTTAACTATGGCTACACCTTC CASSLTVNYGYTF
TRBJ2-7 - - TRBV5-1 TGCGCCAGCAGCCCTACTACTGCTTACTACGAGCAGTACTTC CASSPTTAYYEQYF
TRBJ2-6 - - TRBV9 TGTGCCAGCAGCGTATGGGGGGCTGGGGCCAACGTCCTGACTTTC CASSVWGAGANVLTF
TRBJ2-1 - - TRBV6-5 TGTGCCAGCCGAAGGCTGGGGGCAGACTACAATGAGCAGTTCTTC CASRRLGADYNEQFF
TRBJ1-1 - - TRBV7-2 TGTGCCAGCAGCATCGGTCCGAACACTGAAGCTTTCTTT CASSIGPNTEAFF
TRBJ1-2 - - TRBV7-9 TGTGCCAGCAGCCCCCTTGGACAGCACTATGGCTACACCTTC CASSPLGQHYGYTF
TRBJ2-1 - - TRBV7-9 TGTGCCAGCAGCTTAGTGGACTGGAGCTCCTACAATGAGCAGTTCTTC CASSLVDWSSYNEQFF
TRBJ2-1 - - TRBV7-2 TGTGCCAGCAGCTTAGGAGGCGGGACCTACAATGAGCAGTTCTTC CASSLGGGTYNEQFF
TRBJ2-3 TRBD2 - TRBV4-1 TGCGCCAGCAGCTCTCCGACTAGCCCATTCAGTATCGGTACGCAGTATTTT CASSSPTSPFSIGTQYF
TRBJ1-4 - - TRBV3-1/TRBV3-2 TGTGCCAGCAGCCAAGAGCGGAATTCTAAACTGTTTTTT CASSQERNSKLFF
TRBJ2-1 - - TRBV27 TGTGCCAGCAGTTTAAGGAGCCAGCAGTTCTTC CASSLRSQQFF
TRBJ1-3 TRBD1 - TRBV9 TGTGCCAGCAGCGCCGCCGGGACAGGCTATGGAAACACCATATATTTT CASSAAGTGYGNTIYF
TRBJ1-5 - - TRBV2 TGTGCCAGTTCTGGCCCAGGGGCTTATCAGCCCCAGCATTTT CASSGPGAYQPQHF
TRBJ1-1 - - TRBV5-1 TGCGCCAGCAGCTTGGCAGGAGGGGCGGGAACTGAAGCTTTCTTT CASSLAGGAGTEAFF
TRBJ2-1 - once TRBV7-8 TGTGCCAGCAGCTTAGCGACTAGCTCCTACAATGAGCAGTTCTTC CASSLATSSYNEQFF
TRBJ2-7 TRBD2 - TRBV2 TGTGCCGGACAACCCCAACTAGCGGGGGCCTACGAGCAGTACTTC CAGQPQLAGAYEQYF
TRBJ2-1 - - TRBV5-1 TGCGCCAGCAGCTTGAAGGCTAGCTATTTGGACAATGAGCAGTTCTTC CASSLKASYLDNEQFF
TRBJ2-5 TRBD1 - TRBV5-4 TGTGCCAGCAGCTCCGGGACAGAAGAGACCCAGTACTTC CASSSGTEETQYF
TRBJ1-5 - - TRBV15 TGTGCCACCAGCAGGGGGGCCGGGGTGGGTAGCAATCAGCCCCAGCATTTT CATSRGAGVGSNQPQHF
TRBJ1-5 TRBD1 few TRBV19 TGTGCCAGTAGTAGGGGACAGACCCATCAGCCCCAGCATTTT CASSRGQTHQPQHF
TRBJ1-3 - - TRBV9 TGTGCCAGCAGCACTGGAACAGGGTCCTCTGGAAACACCATATATTTT CASSTGTGSSGNTIYF
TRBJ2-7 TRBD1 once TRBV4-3 TGCGCCAGCAGCCAAAAACGGGGACAGGGGGAGTACGAGCAGTACTTC CASSQKRGQGEYEQYF
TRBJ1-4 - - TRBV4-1 TGCGCCAGCAGCCAAGATCTTATAACGACAGCTTCGTATGAAAAACTGTTTTTT CASSQDLITTASYEKLFF
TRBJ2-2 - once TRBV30 TGTGCCTGGAGTGGACAGGGAGGCACCGGGGAGCTGTTTTTT CAWSGQGGTGELFF
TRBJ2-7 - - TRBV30 TGTGCCTGGCAGATATCCTACGAGCAGTACTTC CAWQISYEQYF
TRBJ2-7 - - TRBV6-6 TGTGCCAGCAGCCTACAGGGTTTTCCCTACGAGCAGTACTTC CASSLQGFPYEQYF
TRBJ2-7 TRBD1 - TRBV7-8 TGTGCCAGCAGAAACCGGGACAGCGAATTCTACGAGCAGTACTTC CASRNRDSEFYEQYF
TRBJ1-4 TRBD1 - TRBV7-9 TGTGCCAGCAGCTTGACAGGGGGCGGTGTTGAAAAACTGTTTTTT CASSLTGGGVEKLFF
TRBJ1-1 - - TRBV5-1 TGCGCCAGCAGCCCTCGTGGGGGGGGAGGTACTGAAGCTTTCTTT CASSPRGGGGTEAFF
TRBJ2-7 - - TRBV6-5 TGTGCCAGCAGCGGGACACAATTAGCGCGCGAGCAGTACTTC CASSGTQLAREQYF
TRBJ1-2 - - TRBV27 TGTGCCAGCAGGCAGGGCGGCTATGGCTACACCTTC CASRQGGYGYTF
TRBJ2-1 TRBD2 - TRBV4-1 TGCGCCAGCAGCGTACGACTAGCGAGCTCCTACAATGAGCAGTTCTTC CASSVRLASSYNEQFF
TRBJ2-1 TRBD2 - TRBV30 TGTGCCTGGAGTGTTTGGACTAGCGGGCGCGTGGGAGACAATGAGCAGTTCTTC CAWSVWTSGRVGDNEQFF